This T cell receptor (beta chain) was observed in a study of T-cell reconstitution after alpha-beta-depleted transplantation in children. V lost 6 bases and J lost 1, with 15 bases in between. Per the germline V gene, CDR1 is MNHNS and CDR2 is SASEGT. The CDR3 extends over 15 amino acids. At least ten counts were recorded for this clonotype. During its preparation, the TCRbeta library received unique molecular identifiers. TCRdb itself ran the PCR reads through MiXCR, one entry per CDR3 protein. The data show about 600,000 distinct CDR3 sequences, with roughly a tenth seen just once and approximately 4.1% held by the top ten.

The specimen was PBMCs from the stem cell graft donor, collected from the stem cell graft. This chain connects TRBV6-1 to TRBJ2-5, with D perhaps TRBD2 (6 bases). The sequence derives from a human donor who donated a stem cell graft to a child with acute myeloid leukemia. In DNA form, the CDR3 reads TGTGCCAGCAGGACGGGACTCCTGGCCCAAGAGACCCAGTACTTC. The encoded protein is CASRTGLLAQETQYF.